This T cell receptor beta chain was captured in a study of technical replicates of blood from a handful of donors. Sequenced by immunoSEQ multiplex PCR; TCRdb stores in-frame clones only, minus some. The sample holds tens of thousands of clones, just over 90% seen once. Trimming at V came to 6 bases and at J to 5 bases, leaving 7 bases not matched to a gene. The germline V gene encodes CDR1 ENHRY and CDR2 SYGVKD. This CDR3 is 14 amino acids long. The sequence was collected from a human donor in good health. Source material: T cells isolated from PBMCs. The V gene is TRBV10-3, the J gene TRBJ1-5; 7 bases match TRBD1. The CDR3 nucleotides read TGTGCCATCAGGGAAAGACAGGGTGATCAGCCCCAGCATTTT. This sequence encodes CAIRERQGDQPQHF.